The sequence of this TCR beta chain was determined in a study of T cells in Graves' hyperthyroidism and ophthalmopathy. Study details: Peripheral blood was secured at the point of initial diagnosis, before any treatment. Study-wide results and limits: A 13 V-J model separated ophthalmopathy from stable hyperthyroidism.

The study collected blood at first hyperthyroidism diagnosis, before any ophthalmopathy symptoms arose. Germline loops: CDR1 LNHNV, CDR2 YYDKDF (reference sequence). The ends were cut back, 5 bases at V and 0 bases at J, with 17 bases in the middle. This CDR3 has 17 residues. A note on this clonotype: What it recognizes is unknown.

Amplification targeted TCR beta CDR3 regions from RNA transcripts. Primed by the HTBI set, a first-round RT-PCR was run on the TCR CDR3. TCRdb reprocessed the multiplex PCR reads via MiXCR and lists one record per CDR3 protein. This table has fewer than 900,000 distinct CDR3 sequences, 15% to 20% appearing once. The TCR sequence derives from a woman aged 45 to 65 with Graves' hyperthyroidism that later progressed to Graves' ophthalmopathy. The chain is built from TRBV15 and TRBJ1-5; D possibly corresponds to TRBD1 (6 bases). Specimen: blood. CDR3 residues: CATSRPAAGVSNQPQHF. CDR3 nucleotide sequence: TGTGCCACCAGCCGGCCCGCCGCAGGGGTTAGCAATCAGCCCCAGCATTTT.